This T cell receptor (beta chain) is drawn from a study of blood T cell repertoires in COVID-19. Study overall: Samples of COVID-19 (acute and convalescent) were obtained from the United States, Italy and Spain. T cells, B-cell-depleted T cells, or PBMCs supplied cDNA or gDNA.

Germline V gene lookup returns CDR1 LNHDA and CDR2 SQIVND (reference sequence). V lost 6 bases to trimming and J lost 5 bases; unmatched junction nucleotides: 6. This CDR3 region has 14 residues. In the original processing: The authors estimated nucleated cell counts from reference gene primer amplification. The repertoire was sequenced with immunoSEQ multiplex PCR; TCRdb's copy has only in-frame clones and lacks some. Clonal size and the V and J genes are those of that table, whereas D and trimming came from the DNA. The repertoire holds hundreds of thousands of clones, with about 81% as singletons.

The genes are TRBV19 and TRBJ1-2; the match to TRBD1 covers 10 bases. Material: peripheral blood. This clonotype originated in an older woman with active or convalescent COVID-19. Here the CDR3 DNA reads TGTGCCAGTAGAGCCGGGACAGGGGTTTATGGCTACACCTTC. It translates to CASRAGTGVYGYTF.